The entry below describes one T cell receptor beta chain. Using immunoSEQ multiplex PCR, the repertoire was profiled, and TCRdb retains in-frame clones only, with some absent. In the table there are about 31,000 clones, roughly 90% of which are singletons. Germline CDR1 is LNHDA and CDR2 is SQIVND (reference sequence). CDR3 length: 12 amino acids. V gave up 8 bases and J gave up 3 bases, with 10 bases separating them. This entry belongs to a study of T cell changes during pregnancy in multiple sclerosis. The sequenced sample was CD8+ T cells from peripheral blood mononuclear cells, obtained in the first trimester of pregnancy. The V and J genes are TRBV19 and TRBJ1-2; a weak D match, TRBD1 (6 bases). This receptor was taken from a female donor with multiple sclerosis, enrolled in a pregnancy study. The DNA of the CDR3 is TGTGCCAGTGCTGGACAGTACTATGGCTACACCTTC. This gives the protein CASAGQYYGYTF.